These T cell receptor beta chains were read from a single sample in a study of blood T cell repertoires in COVID-19. The protocol was immunoSEQ multiplex PCR, while the TCRdb copy is restricted to in-frame clones and leaves out a portion. The table has some 220,000 clones, 80% to 90% seen once. The sample taken for sequencing was peripheral blood. These receptors came from a man aged 45-65 years who had recovered from COVID-19. CDR3s include the opening cysteine and the closing phenylalanine or tryptophan. Fields, in order: V gene, CDR3 protein.

V: TRBV27; CDR3: CASSSLLAGGFGEQFF
V: TRBV30; CDR3: CAWSVLTAPNYGYTF
V: TRBV11-1; CDR3: CASSRGRALADTQYF
V: TRBV28; CDR3: CASSRFETGGKYEQYF
V: TRBV11-2; CDR3: CASSLNGRQGEQYF
V: TRBV20-1; CDR3: CSASTGPMNTEAFF
V: TRBV27; CDR3: CASSLTGYTGETQYF
V: TRBV19; CDR3: CASSINTNYEQYF
V: TRBV28; CDR3: CASSTTGPATNEKLFF
V: TRBV29-1; CDR3: CSVEAGQGIRYEQYF
V: TRBV19; CDR3: CASSAWQVQGQPQHF
V: TRBV6-5; CDR3: CASRLDGGTEAFF
V: TRBV3-1/TRBV3-2; CDR3: CASSQRGQGVHEQYF
V: TRBV18; CDR3: CASSPEVNTEAFF
V: TRBV11-2; CDR3: CASRFPNSGANVLTF
V: TRBV6-1; CDR3: CASSEAGGSYGYTF
V: TRBV29-1; CDR3: CSVPGQADTEAFF
V: TRBV20-1; CDR3: CSASIQPRRQETQYF
V: TRBV9; CDR3: CASSVEMAGPAGELFF
V: TRBV28; CDR3: CASSLDRMGQPQHF
V: TRBV9; CDR3: CASSVAPQGSYEQYF
V: TRBV4-1; CDR3: CASSQEALRGTEAFF
V: TRBV5-5; CDR3: CASSFGQGGRSYGYTF
V: TRBV29-1; CDR3: CSVDRTGTGELFF
V: TRBV30; CDR3: CAWSGRSSGRSYEQYF
V: TRBV10-2; CDR3: CASSRLNLEQYF
V: TRBV5-1; CDR3: CASSWAQTHEQYF
V: TRBV5-1; CDR3: CASSIGGTFTGELFF
V: TRBV19; CDR3: CASSNVAGGTDTQYF
V: TRBV18; CDR3: CASSPLDRDQETQYF
V: TRBV24-1; CDR3: CATSDFTLAGTDTQYF
V: TRBV5-1; CDR3: CATSRTSGILYNEQFF
V: TRBV5-5; CDR3: CASSMLTGSLEQYF
V: TRBV6-4; CDR3: CASSPTSGRAVYEQYF
V: TRBV19; CDR3: CASSIDRIAGDKNEQFF
V: TRBV10-3; CDR3: CAISEDRANSPLHF
V: TRBV10-1; CDR3: CASSETEGGEPQHF
V: TRBV28; CDR3: CASRLAGISDHNEQFF
V: TRBV7-2; CDR3: CASSLALASGRASEQYF
V: TRBV28; CDR3: CASSLLAGADTGELFF
V: TRBV19; CDR3: CASSINRGFEAFF
V: TRBV7-9; CDR3: CASSPGLAFTTGNNEQFF
V: TRBV3-1/TRBV3-2; CDR3: CASSYTGDSPLHF
V: TRBV24-1; CDR3: CATSDLQALATDTQYF
V: TRBV3-1/TRBV3-2; CDR3: CASSDRDTEKLFF
V: TRBV7-2; CDR3: CASSLGGQIYEQYF
V: TRBV5-6; CDR3: CASSGGTVYEQYF
V: TRBV28; CDR3: CASSSGDREGQPQHF
V: TRBV27; CDR3: CATQRHRGTPEAFF
V: TRBV28; CDR3: CASSFGQGAQEQYF
V: TRBV7-6; CDR3: CASSLMGLAGNNEQFF
V: TRBV6-1; CDR3: CASSEGSNNSPLHF
V: TRBV28; CDR3: CASSLTSSYEQYF
V: TRBV19; CDR3: CASTTGGGITEAFF